This TCR beta chain appears in the sequencing data of a study of T-cell memory formation after mild COVID-19. Study-wide points: Day 15 to 85 contracting clones showed balanced CD4/CD8; later expanders leaned CD4+. Chiefly within CM and EM were the contracting CD4+ clones; CD8+ ones were within EMRA. What remained unconfirmed was the SARS-CoV-2 specificity of second-wave clones peaking on day 37.

The CDR3 has 16 residues. Germline-derived CDR1 and CDR2 are LGHNA and YSLEER. The V segment lost 0 bases and the J segment 2 bases; nucleotides outside the gene matches: 4. Barcoded TCR alpha and TCR beta cDNA libraries with UMIs came from 5'RACE using constant-segment primers. MiXCR was run by TCRdb on the 5' RACE reads, yielding one entry per CDR3 protein. The data show 120,000 to 150,000 distinct CDR3 sequences, 6% to 7% seen once. This clonotype came up many times. Antigen: not known. The sequenced material came from PBMCs or a T cell subset sorted from them (not recorded which). The chain links TRBV4-3 to TRBJ1-1; 9 nucleotides agree with TRBD1. This TCR derives from an adult woman who had mild COVID-19 (a few samples of this study predate the infection). Cell type and time point are not known. As DNA, the CDR3 is TGCGCCAGCAGCCAAGAACAGGGGGCGTATAACACTGAAGCTTTCTTT. Its translation: CASSQEQGAYNTEAFF.